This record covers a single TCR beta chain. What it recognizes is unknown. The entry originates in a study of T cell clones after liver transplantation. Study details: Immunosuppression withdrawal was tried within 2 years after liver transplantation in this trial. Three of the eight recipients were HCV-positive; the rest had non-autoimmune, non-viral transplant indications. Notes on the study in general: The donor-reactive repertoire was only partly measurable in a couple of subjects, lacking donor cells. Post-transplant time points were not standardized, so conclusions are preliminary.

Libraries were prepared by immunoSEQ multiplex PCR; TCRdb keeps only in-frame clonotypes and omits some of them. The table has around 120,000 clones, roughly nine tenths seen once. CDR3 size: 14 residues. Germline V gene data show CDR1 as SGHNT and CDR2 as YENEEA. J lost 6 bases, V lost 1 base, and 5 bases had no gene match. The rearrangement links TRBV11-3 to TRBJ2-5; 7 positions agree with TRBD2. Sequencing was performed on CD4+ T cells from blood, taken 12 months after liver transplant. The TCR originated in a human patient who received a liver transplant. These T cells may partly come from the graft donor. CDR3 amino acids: CASSLAGRAQTQYF. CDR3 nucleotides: TGTGCCAGCAGCTTAGCTGGGAGGGCACAGACCCAGTACTTC.